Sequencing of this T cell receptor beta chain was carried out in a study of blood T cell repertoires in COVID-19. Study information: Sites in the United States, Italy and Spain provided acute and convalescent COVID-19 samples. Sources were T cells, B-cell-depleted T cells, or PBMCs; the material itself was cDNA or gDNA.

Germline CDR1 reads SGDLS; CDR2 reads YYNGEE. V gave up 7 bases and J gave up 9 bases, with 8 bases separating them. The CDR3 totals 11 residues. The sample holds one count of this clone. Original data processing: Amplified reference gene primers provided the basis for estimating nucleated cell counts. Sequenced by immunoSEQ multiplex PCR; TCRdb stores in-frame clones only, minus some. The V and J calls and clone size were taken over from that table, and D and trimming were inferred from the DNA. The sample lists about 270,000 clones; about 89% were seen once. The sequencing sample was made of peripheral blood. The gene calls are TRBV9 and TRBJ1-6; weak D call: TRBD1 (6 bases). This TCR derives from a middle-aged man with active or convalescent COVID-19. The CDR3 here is CASGGSSPLHF. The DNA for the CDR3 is TGTGCCAGCGGGGGCAGTTCACCCCTCCACTTT.